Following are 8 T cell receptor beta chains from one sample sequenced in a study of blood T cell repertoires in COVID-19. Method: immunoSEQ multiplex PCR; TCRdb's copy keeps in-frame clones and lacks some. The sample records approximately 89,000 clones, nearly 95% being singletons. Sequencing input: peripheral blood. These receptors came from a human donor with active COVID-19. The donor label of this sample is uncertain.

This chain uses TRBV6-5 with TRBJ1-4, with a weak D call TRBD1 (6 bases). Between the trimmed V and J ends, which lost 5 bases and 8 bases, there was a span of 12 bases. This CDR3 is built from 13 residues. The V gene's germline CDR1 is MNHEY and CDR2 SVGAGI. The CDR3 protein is CASSTGSEEKLFF. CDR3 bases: TGTGCCAGCAGTACAGGGTCCGAGGAAAAACTGTTTTTT.

CDR3 sequence (DNA): TGTGCCAGTGGAACAGGGGCCTACGAGCAGTACTTC. This codes for CASGTGAYEQYF. The V and J genes are TRBV27 and TRBJ2-7; 7 bases are shared with TRBD1. The CDR3 is 12 amino acids. CDR1 MNHEY and CDR2 SMNVEV come from the germline V gene (reference sequence). The trim removed 9 bases at V and 2 bases at J, leaving 4 bases unmatched.

CDR3 coding DNA: TGTGCCAGTAGTTCGGACAGGGGACGCTATGGCTACACCTTC. Translated, it gives CASSSDRGRYGYTF. V is TRBV19 and J is TRBJ1-2; 9 nucleotides line up with TRBD1. Germline V lookup: CDR1 LNHDA, CDR2 SQIVND (reference sequence). The CDR3 is 14 residues long. With 5 bases clipped from V and 4 bases from J, the junction kept 5 bases outside the gene matches.

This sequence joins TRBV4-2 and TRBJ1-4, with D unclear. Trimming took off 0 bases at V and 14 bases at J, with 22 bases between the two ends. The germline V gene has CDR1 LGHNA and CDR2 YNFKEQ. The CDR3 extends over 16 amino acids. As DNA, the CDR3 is TGTGCCAGCAGCCAAGACCCCCAGCCGGAGGTTTTGCCTCTGTTTTTT. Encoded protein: CASSQDPQPEVLPLFF.

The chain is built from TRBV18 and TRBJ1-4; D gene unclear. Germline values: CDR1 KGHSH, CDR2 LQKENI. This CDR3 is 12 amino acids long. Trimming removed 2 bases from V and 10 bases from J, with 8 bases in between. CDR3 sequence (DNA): TGTGCCAGCTCACCATCAGGAGGAAAACTGTTTTTT. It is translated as CASSPSGGKLFF.

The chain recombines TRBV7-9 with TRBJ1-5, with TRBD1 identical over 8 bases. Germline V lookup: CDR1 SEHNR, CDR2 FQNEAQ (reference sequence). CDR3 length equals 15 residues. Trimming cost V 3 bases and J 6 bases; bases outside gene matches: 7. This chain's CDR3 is CASSFSGGMGQPQHF. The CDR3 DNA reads TGTGCCAGCAGCTTTTCAGGGGGCATGGGTCAGCCCCAGCATTTT.

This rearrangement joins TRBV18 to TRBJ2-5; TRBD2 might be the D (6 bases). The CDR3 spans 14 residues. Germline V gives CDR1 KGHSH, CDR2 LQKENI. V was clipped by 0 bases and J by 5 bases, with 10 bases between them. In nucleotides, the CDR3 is TGTGCCAGCTCACCACCGGGGGGTTCCGAGACCCAGTACTTC. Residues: CASSPPGGSETQYF.

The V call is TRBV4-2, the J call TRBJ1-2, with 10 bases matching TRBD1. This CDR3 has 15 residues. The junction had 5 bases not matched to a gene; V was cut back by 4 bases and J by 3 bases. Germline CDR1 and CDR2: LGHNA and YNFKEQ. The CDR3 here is CASSPRQGADYGYTF. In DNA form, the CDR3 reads TGTGCCAGCAGCCCCCGACAGGGGGCGGACTATGGCTACACCTTC.